A selection of T cell receptor beta chains follows, all from one sample in a study of T cell repertoires in cytomegalovirus infection. TCRdb used MiXCR to reprocess the reads, holding one entry per CDR3 protein. The data contain hundreds of thousands of distinct CDR3 sequences, 25% to 40% of them singletons. The sample taken for sequencing was PBMCs. These TCRs come from a human donor in good health (CMV status not recorded). Some clones in this sample may be carry-over from other donors' samples. Both conserved end residues are part of each CDR3. A D gene is named only where the DNA matches it firmly. For some rows the clone size is stated as once, few or many, or as a class when expanded; others skip it.

j_gene | d_gene | v_gene | abundance | CDR3nt | CDR3aa
TRBJ2-7 | TRBD2 | TRBV7-6 | many | TGTGCCAGCAGCTTCCCGGGACTAGCGGGGGGGATTGGTAGCTCCTACGAGCAGTACTTC | CASSFPGLAGGIGSSYEQYF
TRBJ1-2 | TRBD1 | TRBV4-1 | few | TGCGCCAGCAGCCAAGATTCGTCGCAGGGGGCGCGTGGCTACACCTTC | CASSQDSSQGARGYTF
TRBJ1-5 | . | TRBV5-6 | few | TGTGCCAGCAGCGCGGTGGGACGGGTGGAGAATCAGCCCCAGCATTTT | CASSAVGRVENQPQHF
TRBJ2-1 | . | TRBV19 | few | TGTGCCAGTAGTATAGAGAGGTCCTACAATGAGCAGTTCTTC | CASSIERSYNEQFF
TRBJ1-5 | TRBD1 | TRBV19 | many | TGTGCCAGTAGCTTCGATGGGACAGGTAGCAATCAGCCCCAGCATTTT | CASSFDGTGSNQPQHF
TRBJ2-2 | TRBD1 | TRBV27 | . | TGTGCCAGCAGTTCGGGACAGGGAATGCCCGGGGAGCTGTTTTTT | CASSSGQGMPGELFF
TRBJ2-5 | . | TRBV7-6 | many | TGTGCCAGCAGCCCCAGACCAGGGGAGTACTCAGAGACCCAGTACTTC | CASSPRPGEYSETQYF
TRBJ1-4 | . | TRBV6-5 | few | TGTGCCAGCGGCGGGGTTGGTGAAAAACTGTTTTTT | CASGGVGEKLFF
TRBJ2-5 | TRBD1 | TRBV7-2 | . | TGTGCCAGCAGCCTATCCTCGACAGGGGTGGAGACCCAGTACTTC | CASSLSSTGVETQYF
TRBJ1-4 | . | TRBV5-4 | few | TGTGCCAGCAGCTTCGGTTCGCTTGGTAATGAAAAACTGTTTTTT | CASSFGSLGNEKLFF
TRBJ2-3 | . | TRBV6-6 | . | TGTGCCAGCAGTCCCGGGACTCCCGATACGCAGTATTTT | CASSPGTPDTQYF
TRBJ2-2 | . | TRBV7-9 | . | TGTGCCAGCAGCTTAGCCGACAGACCACCCGGGGAGCTGTTTTTT | CASSLADRPPGELFF
TRBJ1-5 | . | TRBV7-8 | few | TGTGCCAGCAGCTCAGGGTTGATCAATCAGCCCCAGCATTTT | CASSSGLINQPQHF
TRBJ1-4 | . | TRBV5-4 | . | TGTGCCAGCAGCTTCCGGGGGGCCGGTGCGCCTAATGAAAAACTGTTTTTT | CASSFRGAGAPNEKLFF
TRBJ2-1 | . | TRBV6-2/TRBV6-3 | . | TGTGCCAGCGGGCTGGTATACAATGAGCAGTTCTTC | CASGLVYNEQFF
TRBJ2-7 | . | TRBV10-1 | . | TGCGCCAGCAGTGAGTCGATAGGCGGCTCCTACGAGCAGTACTTC | CASSESIGGSYEQYF
TRBJ2-5 | . | TRBV5-6 | . | TGTGCCAGCAGCTTTGTTTCCCGTCAAGAGACCCAGTACTTC | CASSFVSRQETQYF
TRBJ1-1 | . | TRBV28 | . | TGTGCCAGCAGGGTGAGGGATGAAGCTTTCTTT | CASRVRDEAFF
TRBJ2-5 | TRBD1 | TRBV7-6 | few | TGTGCCAGCAGGGGACAGGGAGAGACCCAGTACTTC | CASRGQGETQYF
TRBJ2-2 | . | TRBV6-6 | . | TGTGCCAGCAGTTACCCCGCCGGGGAGCTGTTTTTT | CASSYPAGELFF
TRBJ1-2 | . | TRBV3-1 | few | TGTGCCAGCAGCCGAGGGACGACCGCCGGCTACACCTTC | CASSRGTTAGYTF
TRBJ1-1 | TRBD1 | TRBV7-6 | few | TGTGCCAGCAGCCTGATACAGGGGGCGAACACTGAAGCTTTCTTT | CASSLIQGANTEAFF
TRBJ2-1 | TRBD2 | TRBV20-1 | . | TGCAGTGCAACCCCTGAACCGGGACTAGCGGATCTAGTGGGGCAGTTCTTC | CSATPEPGLADLVGQFF
TRBJ2-1 | TRBD1 | TRBV6-2/TRBV6-3 | . | TGTGCCAGCAGTAACCGGGACAGCTCCTACAATGAGCAGTTCTTC | CASSNRDSSYNEQFF
TRBJ1-1 | TRBD1 | TRBV27 | . | TGTGCCAACAGGATACAGGGGTTTAAGAACACTGAAGCTTTCTTT | CANRIQGFKNTEAFF